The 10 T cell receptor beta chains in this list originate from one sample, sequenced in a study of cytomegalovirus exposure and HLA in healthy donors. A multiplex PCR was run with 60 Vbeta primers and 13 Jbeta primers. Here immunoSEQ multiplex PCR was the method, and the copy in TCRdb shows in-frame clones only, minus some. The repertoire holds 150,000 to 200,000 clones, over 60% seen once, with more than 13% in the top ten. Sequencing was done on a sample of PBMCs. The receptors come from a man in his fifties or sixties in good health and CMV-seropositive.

This CDR3 reads CAIHRGDRGTEAFF. The CDR3, as DNA: TGTGCCATACACCGGGGGGATCGGGGAACTGAAGCTTTCTTT. This chain connects TRBV6-1 to TRBJ1-1; D perhaps matches TRBD1 (5 bases). The germline V and J ends were trimmed by 10 bases and 5 bases, with 20 bases remaining between them. Germline CDR1 MNHNS, CDR2 SASEGT. CDR3 size: 14 residues.

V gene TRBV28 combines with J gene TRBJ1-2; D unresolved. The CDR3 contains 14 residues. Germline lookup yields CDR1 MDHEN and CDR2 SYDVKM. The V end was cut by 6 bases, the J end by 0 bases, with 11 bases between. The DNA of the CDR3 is TGTGCCAGCAGCCGCCCGGTAACTAACTATGGCTACACCTTC. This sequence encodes CASSRPVTNYGYTF.

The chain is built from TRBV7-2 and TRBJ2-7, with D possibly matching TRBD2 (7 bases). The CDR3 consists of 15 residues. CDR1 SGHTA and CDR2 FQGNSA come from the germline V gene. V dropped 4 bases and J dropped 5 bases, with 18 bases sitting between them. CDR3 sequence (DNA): TGTGCCAGCAGCTGGGGAGGGGGGGGCAGGGACGAGCAGTACGTC. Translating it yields CASSWGGGGRDEQYV.

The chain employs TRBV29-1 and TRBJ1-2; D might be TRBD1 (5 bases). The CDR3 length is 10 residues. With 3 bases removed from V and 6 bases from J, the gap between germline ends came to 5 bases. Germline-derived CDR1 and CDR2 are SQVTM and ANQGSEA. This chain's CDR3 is CSVDRDGYTF. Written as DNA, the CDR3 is TGCAGCGTTGACAGGGATGGCTACACCTTC.

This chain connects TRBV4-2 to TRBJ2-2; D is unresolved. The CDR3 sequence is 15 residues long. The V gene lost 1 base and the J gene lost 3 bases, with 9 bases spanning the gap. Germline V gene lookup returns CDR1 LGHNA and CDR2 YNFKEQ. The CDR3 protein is CASSQARSDTGELFF. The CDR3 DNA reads TGTGCCAGCAGCCAAGCACGATCGGACACCGGGGAGCTGTTTTTT.

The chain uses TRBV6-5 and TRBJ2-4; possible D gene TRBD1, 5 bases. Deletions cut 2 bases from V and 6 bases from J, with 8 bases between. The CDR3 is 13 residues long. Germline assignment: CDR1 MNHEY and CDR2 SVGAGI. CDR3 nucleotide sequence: TGTGCCAGCAGTTACGGGGCCTCAAACATTCAGTACTTC. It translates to CASSYGASNIQYF.

The CDR3 loop reads CASSRSGGGGASYEQYV. The CDR3 DNA reads as TGCGCCAGCAGCCGCAGTGGGGGGGGTGGGGCTTCCTACGAGCAGTACGTC. The chain is built from TRBV10-2 and TRBJ2-7, with 7 bases that match TRBD2. Germline assignment: CDR1 WSHSY and CDR2 SAAADI. The CDR3 has 17 residues. V was clipped by 6 bases and J by 1 base; unmatched bases: 15.

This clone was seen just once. The CDR3 loop reads CASSFPFGGPQETQYF. The DNA for the CDR3 is TGTGCCAGCAGCTTCCCATTCGGGGGGCCGCAAGAGACCCAGTACTTC. This sequence joins TRBV6-6 and TRBJ2-5; maybe TRBD2 (7 bases). Looked up from germline, CDR1 is MNHNY and CDR2 is SVGAGI (reference sequence). V was trimmed by 6 bases and J by 2 bases, leaving 19 bases between them. This CDR3 is 16 amino acids long.

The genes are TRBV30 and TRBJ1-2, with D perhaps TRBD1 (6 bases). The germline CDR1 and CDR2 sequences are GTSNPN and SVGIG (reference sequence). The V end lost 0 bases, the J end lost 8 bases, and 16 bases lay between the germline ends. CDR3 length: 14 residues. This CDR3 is CAWSVGGGRGGYTF. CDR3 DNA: TGTGCCTGGAGTGTCGGGGGAGGGAGGGGGGGCTACACCTTC.

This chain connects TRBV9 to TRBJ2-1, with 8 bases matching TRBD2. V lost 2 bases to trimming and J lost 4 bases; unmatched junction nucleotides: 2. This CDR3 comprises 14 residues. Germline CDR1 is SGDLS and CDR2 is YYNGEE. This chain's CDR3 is CASSVGGAYNEQFF. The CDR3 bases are TGTGCCAGCAGCGTCGGGGGGGCTTACAATGAGCAGTTCTTC.